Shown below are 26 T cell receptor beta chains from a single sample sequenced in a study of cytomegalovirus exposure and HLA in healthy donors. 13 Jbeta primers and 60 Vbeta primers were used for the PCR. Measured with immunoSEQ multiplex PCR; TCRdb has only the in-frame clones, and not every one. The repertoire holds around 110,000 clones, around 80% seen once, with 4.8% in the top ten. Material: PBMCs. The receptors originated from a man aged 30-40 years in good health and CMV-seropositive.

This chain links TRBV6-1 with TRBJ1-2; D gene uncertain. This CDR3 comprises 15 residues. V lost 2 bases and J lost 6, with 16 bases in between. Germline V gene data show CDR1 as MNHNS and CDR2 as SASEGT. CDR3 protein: CASSELRGNGDGYTF. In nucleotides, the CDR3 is TGTGCCAGCAGTGAACTAAGAGGGAACGGGGATGGCTACACCTTC.

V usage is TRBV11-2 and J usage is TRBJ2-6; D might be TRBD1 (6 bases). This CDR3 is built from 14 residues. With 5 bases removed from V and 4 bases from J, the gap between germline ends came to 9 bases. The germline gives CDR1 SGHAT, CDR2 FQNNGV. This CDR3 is CASSKRGGANVLTF. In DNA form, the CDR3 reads TGTGCCAGCAGCAAAAGGGGGGGGGCCAACGTCCTGACTTTC.

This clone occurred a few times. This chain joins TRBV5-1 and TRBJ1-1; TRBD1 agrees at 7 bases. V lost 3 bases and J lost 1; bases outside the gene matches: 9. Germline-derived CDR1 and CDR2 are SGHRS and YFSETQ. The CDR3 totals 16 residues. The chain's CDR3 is CASSSNRNRGNTEAFF. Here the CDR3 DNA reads TGCGCCAGCAGCTCGAACCGAAACAGGGGGAACACTGAAGCTTTCTTT.

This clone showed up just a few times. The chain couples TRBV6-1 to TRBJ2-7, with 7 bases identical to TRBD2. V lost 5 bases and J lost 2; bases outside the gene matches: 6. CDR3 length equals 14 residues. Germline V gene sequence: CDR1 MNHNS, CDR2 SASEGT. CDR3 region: CASSLEGTTYEQYF. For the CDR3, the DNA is TGTGCCAGCAGTTTGGAGGGGACTACCTACGAGCAGTACTTC.

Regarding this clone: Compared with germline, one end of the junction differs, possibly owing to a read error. The CDR3 loop is CSSSPEEGQGNYGYTF. For the CDR3, the DNA is TGTTCCAGCAGCCCGGAAGAGGGACAGGGGAACTATGGCTACACCTTC. The chain joins TRBV7-9 to TRBJ1-2; TRBD1 matches 10 bases. The CDR3 length is 16 residues. CDR1 and CDR2 (germline): SEHNR, FQNEAQ (reference sequence).

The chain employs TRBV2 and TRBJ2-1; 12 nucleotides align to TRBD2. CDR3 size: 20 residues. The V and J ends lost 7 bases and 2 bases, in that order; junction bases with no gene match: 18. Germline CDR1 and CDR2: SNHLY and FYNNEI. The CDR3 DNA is TGTGCCAGCAAACCTCCACCGGGACACAGACTAGCGGGGGCCTACAATGAGCAGTTCTTC. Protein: CASKPPPGHRLAGAYNEQFF. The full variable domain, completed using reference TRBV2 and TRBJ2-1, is EPEVTQTPSHQVTQMGQEVILRCVPISNHLYFYWYRQILGQKVEFLVSFYNNEISEKSEIFDDQFSVERPDGSNFTLKIRSTKLEDSAMYFCASKPPPGHRLAGAYNEQFFGPGTRLTVL.

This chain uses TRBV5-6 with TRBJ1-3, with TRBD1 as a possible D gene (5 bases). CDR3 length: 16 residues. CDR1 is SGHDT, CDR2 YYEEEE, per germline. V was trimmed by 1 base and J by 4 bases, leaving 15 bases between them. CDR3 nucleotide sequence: TGTGCCAGCAGCTTGACAGGACCTCTTCAAGGAAACACCATATATTTT. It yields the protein CASSLTGPLQGNTIYF.

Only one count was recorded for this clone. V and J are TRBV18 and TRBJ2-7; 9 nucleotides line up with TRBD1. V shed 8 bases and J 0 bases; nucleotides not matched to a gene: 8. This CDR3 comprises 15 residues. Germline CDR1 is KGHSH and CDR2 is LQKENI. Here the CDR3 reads CASPFRDRDSYEQYF. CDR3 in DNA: TGTGCCAGCCCATTCCGGGACAGGGACTCCTACGAGCAGTACTTC.

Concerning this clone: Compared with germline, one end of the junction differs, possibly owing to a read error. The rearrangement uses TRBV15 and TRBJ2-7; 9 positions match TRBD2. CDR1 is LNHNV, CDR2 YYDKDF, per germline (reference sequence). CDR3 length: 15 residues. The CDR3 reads CATSRDGTSSHEQYF. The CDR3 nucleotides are TGTGCCACCAGCAGAGATGGGACTAGCTCCCACGAGCAGTACTTC.

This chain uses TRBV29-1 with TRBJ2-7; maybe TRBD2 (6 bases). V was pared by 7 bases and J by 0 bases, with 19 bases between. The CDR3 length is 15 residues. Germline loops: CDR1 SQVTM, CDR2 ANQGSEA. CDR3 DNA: TGCAGCGCCCAGGCCAGCGGGCGATTCTCCTACGAGCAGTACTTC. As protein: CSAQASGRFSYEQYF.

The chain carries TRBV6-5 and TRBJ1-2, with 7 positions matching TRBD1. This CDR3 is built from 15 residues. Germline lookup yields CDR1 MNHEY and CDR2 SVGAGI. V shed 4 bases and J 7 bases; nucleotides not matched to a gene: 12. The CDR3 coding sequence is TGTGCCAGCAGTTCAGCCGTGAGACAGGGCTCTGGCTACACCTTC. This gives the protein CASSSAVRQGSGYTF.

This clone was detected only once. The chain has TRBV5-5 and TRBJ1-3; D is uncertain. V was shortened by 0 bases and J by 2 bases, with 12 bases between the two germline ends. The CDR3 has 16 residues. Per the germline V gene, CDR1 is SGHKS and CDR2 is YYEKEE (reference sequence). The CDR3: CASSLEGPEAGNTIYF. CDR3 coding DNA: TGTGCCAGCAGCTTGGAAGGACCGGAGGCTGGAAACACCATATATTTT.

The CDR3 region is CASSEEQGSNEQFF. Written as DNA, the CDR3 is TGTGCCAGCAGCGAGGAGCAGGGATCGAATGAGCAGTTCTTC. V gene TRBV7-3 combines with J gene TRBJ2-1; D may be TRBD1 (5 bases). The CDR3 is 14 residues long. CDR1 is SGHTA, CDR2 FQGTGA, per germline. V was pared by 5 bases and J by 7 bases, with 15 bases between.

DNA for the CDR3: TGCGCCAGCAGCCAAGGATCAGGGGGCTATGATGATGGCTACACCTTC. Translation gives CASSQGSGGYDDGYTF. J is TRBJ1-2 and V is TRBV4-3; 8 bases map to TRBD1. The CDR3 spans 16 residues. Losses at the gene ends were 1 base for V and 6 bases for J; bases not matched to a gene: 10. Germline assignment: CDR1 LGHNA and CDR2 YSLEER.

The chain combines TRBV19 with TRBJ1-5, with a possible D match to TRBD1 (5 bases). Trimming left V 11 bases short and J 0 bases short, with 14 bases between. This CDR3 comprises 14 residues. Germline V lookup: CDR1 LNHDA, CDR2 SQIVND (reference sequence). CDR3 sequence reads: CAVGTGNSNQPQHF. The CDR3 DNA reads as TGTGCCGTTGGGACTGGAAATAGCAATCAGCCCCAGCATTTT.

The CDR3 DNA reads as TGTGCCAGCAGCCCGTACCTCGGACAGGGGGGGAGCACAGATACGCAGTATTTT. Amino acids: CASSPYLGQGGSTDTQYF. The chain combines TRBV7-9 with TRBJ2-3; 10 bases align to TRBD1. CDR1 is SEHNR and CDR2 is FQNEAQ in the germline V gene (reference sequence). Trimming took 5 bases from V and 0 from J; bases not matched to a gene: 11. CDR3 length equals 18 residues.

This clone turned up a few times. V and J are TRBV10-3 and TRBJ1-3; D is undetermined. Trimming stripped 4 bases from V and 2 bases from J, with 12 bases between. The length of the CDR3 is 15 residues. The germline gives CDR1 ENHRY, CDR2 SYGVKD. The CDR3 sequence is CAISGSSIAGNTIYF. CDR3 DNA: TGTGCCATCAGTGGGAGCAGCATAGCTGGAAACACCATATATTTT.

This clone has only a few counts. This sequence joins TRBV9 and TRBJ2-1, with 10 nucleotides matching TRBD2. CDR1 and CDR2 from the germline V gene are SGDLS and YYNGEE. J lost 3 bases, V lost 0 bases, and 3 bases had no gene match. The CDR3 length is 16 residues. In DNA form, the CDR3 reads TGTGCCAGCAGCGTAGAAGGGACTAGCGTCTACAATGAGCAGTTCTTC. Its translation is CASSVEGTSVYNEQFF.

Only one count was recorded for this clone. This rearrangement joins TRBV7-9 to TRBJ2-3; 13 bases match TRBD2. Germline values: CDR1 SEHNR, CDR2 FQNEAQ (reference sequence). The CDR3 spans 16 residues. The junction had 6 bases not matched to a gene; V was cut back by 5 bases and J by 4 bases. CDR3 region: CASSATLAGGPDTQYF. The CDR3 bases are TGTGCCAGCAGCGCCACACTAGCGGGGGGGCCAGATACGCAGTATTTT.

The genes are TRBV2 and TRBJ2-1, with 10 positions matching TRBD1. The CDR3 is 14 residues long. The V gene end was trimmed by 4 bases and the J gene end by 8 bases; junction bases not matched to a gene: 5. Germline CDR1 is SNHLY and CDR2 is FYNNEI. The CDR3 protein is CASSATGGADEQFF. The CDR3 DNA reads TGTGCCAGCAGTGCGACAGGGGGCGCGGATGAGCAGTTCTTC.

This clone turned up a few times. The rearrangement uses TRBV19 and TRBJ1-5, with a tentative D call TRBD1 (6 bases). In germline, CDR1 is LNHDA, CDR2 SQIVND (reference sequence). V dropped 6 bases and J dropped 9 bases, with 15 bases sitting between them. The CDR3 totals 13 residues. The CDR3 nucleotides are TGTGCCAGTAGCCTTACCCAGGGGACGCCCCAGCATTTT. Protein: CASSLTQGTPQHF.

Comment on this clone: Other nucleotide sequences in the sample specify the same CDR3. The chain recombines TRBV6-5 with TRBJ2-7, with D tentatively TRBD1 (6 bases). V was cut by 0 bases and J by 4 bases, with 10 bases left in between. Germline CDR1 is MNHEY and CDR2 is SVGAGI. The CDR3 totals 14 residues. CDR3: CASSYSDRGYEQYF. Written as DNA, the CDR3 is TGTGCCAGCAGTTACTCGGACAGAGGATACGAGCAGTACTTC.

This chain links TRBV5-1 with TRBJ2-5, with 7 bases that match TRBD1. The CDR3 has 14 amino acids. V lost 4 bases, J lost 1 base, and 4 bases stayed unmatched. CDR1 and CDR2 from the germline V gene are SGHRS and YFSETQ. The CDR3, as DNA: TGCGCCAGCAGCGTGGGGACAGTCCAAGAGACCCAGTACTTC. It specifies CASSVGTVQETQYF.

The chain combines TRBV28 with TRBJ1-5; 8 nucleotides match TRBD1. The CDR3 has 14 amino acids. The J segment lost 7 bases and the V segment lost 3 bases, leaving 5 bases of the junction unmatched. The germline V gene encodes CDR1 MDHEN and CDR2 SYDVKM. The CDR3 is CASSFWQGAQPQHF. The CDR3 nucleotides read TGTGCCAGCAGTTTCTGGCAGGGGGCACAGCCCCAGCATTTT.

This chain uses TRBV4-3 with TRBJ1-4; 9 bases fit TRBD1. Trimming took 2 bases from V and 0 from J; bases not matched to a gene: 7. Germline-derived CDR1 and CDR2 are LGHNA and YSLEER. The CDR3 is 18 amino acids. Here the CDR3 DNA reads TGCGCCAGCAGCCAAAGAGCGGGACAGGGCACAACTAATGAAAAACTGTTTTTT. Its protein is CASSQRAGQGTTNEKLFF.

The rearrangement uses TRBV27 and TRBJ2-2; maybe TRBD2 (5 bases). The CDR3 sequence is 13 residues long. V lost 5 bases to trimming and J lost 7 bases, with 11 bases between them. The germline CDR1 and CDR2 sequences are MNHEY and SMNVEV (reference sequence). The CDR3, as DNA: TGTGCCAGCAGTCAGGCGGGCGGCGGGGAGCTGTTTTTT. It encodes CASSQAGGGELFF.